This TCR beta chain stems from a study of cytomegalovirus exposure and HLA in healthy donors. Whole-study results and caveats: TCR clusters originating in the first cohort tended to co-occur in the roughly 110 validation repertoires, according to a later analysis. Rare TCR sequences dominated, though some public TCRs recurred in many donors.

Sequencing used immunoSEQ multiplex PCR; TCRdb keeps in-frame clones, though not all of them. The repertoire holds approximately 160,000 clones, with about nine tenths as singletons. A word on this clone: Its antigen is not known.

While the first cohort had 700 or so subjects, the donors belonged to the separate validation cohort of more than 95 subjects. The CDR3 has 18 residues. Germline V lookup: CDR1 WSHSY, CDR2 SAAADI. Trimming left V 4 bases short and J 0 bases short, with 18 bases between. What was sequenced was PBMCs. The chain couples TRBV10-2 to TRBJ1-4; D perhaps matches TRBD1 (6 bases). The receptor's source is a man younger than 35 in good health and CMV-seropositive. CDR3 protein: CASSALTGSIATNEKLFF. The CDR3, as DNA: TGCGCCAGCAGTGCCCTGACAGGATCGATTGCAACTAATGAAAAACTGTTTTTT.